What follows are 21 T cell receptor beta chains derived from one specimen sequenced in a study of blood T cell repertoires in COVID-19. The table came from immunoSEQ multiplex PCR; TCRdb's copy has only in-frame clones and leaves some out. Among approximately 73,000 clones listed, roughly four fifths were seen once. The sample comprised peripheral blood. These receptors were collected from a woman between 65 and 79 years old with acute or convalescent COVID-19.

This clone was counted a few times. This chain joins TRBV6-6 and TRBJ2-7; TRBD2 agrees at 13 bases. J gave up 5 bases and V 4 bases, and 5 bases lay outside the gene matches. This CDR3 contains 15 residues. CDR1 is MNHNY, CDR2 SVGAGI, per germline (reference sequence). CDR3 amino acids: CASSSPGTSGNEQYF. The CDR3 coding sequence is TGTGCCAGCAGTTCGCCCGGGACTAGCGGGAACGAGCAGTACTTC.

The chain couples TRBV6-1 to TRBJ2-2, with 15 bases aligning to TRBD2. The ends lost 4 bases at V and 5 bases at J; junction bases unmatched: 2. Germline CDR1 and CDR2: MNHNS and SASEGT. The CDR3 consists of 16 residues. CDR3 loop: CASSAGTSGRTGELFF. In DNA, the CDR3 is TGTGCCAGCAGTGCGGGGACTAGCGGGAGGACCGGGGAGCTGTTTTTT.

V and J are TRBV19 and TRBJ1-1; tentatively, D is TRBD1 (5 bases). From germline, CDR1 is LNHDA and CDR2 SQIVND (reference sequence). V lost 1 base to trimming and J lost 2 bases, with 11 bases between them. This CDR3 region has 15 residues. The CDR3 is CASSIGDTGNTEAFF. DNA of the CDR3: TGTGCCAGTAGTATAGGGGATACAGGTAACACTGAAGCTTTCTTT.

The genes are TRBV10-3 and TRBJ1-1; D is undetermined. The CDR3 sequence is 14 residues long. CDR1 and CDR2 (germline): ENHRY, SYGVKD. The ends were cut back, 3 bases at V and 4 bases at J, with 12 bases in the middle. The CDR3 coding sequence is TGTGCCATCAGTGAAGGCGGCAGCCCCACTGAAGCTTTCTTT. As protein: CAISEGGSPTEAFF.

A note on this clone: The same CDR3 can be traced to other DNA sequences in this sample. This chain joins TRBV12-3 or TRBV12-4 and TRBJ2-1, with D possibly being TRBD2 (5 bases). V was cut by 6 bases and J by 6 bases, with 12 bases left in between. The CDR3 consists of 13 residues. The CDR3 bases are TGTGCCAGCAGACGGGATAGCCGCAATGAGCAGTTCTTC. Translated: CASRRDSRNEQFF.

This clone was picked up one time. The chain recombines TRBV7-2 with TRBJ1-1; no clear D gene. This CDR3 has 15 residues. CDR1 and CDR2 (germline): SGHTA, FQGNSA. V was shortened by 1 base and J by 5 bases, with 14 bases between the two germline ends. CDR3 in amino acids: CASSLDVAPRTEAFF. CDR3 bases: TGTGCCAGCAGCTTAGATGTCGCCCCGAGAACTGAAGCTTTCTTT.

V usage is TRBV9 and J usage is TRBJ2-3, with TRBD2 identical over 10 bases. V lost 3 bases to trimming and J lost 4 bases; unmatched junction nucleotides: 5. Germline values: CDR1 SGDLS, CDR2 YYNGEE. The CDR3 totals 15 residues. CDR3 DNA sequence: TGTGCCAGCAGCGCCCAGCGGGAGGGGGCAGATACGCAGTATTTT. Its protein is CASSAQREGADTQYF.

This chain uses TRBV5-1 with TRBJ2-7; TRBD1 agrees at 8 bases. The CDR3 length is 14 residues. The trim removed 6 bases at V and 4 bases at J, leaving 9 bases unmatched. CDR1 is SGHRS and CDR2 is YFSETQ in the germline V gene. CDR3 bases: TGCGCCAGCAACCCTCCGGGACAGGATTACGAGCAGTACTTC. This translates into CASNPPGQDYEQYF.

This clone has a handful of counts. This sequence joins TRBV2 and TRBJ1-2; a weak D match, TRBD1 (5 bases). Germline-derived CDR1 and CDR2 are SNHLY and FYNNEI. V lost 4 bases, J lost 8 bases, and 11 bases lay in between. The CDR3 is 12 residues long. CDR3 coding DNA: TGTGCCAGCAGTGCAGGGAATGGGGGCTACACCTTC. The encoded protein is CASSAGNGGYTF.

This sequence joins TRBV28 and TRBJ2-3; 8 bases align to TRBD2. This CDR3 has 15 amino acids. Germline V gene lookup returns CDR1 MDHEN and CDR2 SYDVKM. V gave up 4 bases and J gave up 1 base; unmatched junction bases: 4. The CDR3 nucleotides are TGTGCCAGCAGTTACCCAGCGGGGGGCACAGATACGCAGTATTTT. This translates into CASSYPAGGTDTQYF.

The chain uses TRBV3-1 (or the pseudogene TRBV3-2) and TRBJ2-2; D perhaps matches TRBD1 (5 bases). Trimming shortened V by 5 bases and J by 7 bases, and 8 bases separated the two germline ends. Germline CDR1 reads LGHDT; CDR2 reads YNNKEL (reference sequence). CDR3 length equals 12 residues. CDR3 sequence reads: CASSAQVGELFF. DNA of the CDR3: TGTGCCAGCAGCGCACAGGTCGGGGAGCTGTTTTTT.

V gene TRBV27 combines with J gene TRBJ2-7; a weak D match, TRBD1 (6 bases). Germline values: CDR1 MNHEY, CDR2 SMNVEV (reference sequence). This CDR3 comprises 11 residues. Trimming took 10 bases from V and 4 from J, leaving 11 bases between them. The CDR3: CATGDRYEQYF. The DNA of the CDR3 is TGTGCCACCGGCGACAGGTACGAGCAGTACTTC.

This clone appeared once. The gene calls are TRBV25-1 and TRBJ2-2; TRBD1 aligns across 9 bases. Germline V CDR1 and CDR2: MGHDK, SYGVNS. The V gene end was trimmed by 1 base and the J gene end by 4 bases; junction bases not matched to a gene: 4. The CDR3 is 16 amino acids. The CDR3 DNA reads TGTGCCAGCAGTGAATTGGGACAGGGTTCCACCGGGGAGCTGTTTTTT. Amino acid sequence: CASSELGQGSTGELFF.

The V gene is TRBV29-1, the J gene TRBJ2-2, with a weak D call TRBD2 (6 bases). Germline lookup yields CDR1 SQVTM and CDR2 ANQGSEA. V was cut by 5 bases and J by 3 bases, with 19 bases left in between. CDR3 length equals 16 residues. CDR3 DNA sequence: TGCAGCGTTTCCAGACCCGGGACTTGGGACACCGGGGAGCTGTTTTTT. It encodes CSVSRPGTWDTGELFF.

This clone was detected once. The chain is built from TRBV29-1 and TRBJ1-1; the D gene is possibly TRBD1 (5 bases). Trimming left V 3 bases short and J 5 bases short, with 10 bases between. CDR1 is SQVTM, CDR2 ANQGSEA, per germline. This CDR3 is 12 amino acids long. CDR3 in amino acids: CSVDRVGTEAFF. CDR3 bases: TGCAGCGTTGACAGGGTGGGGACTGAAGCTTTCTTT.

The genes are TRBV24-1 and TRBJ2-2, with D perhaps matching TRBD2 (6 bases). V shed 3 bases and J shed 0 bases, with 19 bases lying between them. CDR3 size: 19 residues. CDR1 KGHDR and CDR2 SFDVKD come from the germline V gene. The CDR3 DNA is TGTGCCACCAGTGATCATCCGGGACTGAGGTTCGCGAACACCGGGGAGCTGTTTTTT. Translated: CATSDHPGLRFANTGELFF.

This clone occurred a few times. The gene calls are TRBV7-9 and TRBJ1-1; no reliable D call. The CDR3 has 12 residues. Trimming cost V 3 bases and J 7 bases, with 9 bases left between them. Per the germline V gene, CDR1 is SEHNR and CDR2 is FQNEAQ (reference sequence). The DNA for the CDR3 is TGTGCCAGCAGCTTTAGTGGCGGTGAAGCTTTCTTT. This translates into CASSFSGGEAFF. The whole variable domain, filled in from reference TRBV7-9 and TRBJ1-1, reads DTGVSQNPRHKITKRGQNVTFRCDPISEHNRLYWYRQTLGQGPEFLTYFQNEAQLEKSRLLSDRFSAERPKGSFSTLEIQRTEQGDSAMYLCASSFSGGEAFFGQGTRLTVV.

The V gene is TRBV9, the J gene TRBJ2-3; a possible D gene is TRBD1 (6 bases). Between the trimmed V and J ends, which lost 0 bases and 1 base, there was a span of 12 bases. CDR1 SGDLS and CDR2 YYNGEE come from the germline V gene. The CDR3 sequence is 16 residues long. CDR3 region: CASSVEGRGRTDTQYF. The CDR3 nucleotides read TGTGCCAGCAGCGTAGAGGGCAGGGGTCGCACAGATACGCAGTATTTT.

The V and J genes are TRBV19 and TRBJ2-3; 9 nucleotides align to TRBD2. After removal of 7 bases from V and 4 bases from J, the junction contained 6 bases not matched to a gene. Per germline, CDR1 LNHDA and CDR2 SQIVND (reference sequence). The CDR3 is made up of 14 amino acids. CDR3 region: CASKERGASDTQYF. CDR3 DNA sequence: TGTGCCAGTAAGGAGCGGGGGGCTTCAGATACGCAGTATTTT.

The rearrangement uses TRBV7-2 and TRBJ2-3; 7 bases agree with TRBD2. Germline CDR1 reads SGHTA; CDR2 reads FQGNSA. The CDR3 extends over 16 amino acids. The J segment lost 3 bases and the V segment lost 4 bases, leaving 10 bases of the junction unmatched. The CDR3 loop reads CASSSGRAGRTDTQYF. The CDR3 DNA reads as TGTGCCAGCAGCTCCGGCCGAGCGGGAAGAACAGATACGCAGTATTTT.

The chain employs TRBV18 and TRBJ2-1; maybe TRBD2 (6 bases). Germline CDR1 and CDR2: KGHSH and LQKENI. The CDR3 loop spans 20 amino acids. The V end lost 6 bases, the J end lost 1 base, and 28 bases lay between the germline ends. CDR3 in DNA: TGTGCCAGCTCCCCGGTAGGGCACGAGGGGAGGCTCTTATCCTACAATGAGCAGTTCTTC. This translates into CASSPVGHEGRLLSYNEQFF.